Below, 27 T cell receptor beta chains from the same sample are listed, as sequenced in a study of blood T cell repertoires in COVID-19. Assay used: immunoSEQ multiplex PCR; TCRdb lists only in-frame clones, some missing. The sample lists 150,000 to 200,000 clones; 80% to 90% were seen once. Sequencing used peripheral blood. All receptors come from a woman aged 70-85 years with acute or convalescent COVID-19.

The chain carries TRBV27 and TRBJ2-5, with 9 bases aligning to TRBD1. J gave up 4 bases and V 4 bases, and 4 bases lay outside the gene matches. This CDR3 has 14 residues. CDR1 and CDR2 (germline): MNHEY, SMNVEV (reference sequence). This CDR3 is CASSWDRAGETQYF. DNA for the CDR3: TGTGCCAGCAGTTGGGACAGGGCAGGAGAGACCCAGTACTTC.

The rearrangement uses TRBV5-1 and TRBJ2-3; 8 bases match TRBD1. Germline CDR1 SGHRS, CDR2 YFSETQ. Germline trimming cut 4 bases from V and 1 base from J; bases unmatched to any gene: 5. This CDR3 spans 15 amino acids. In nucleotides, the CDR3 is TGCGCCAGCAGCAACCCGACAGGGGGCACAGATACGCAGTATTTT. Its translation: CASSNPTGGTDTQYF.

The chain couples TRBV19 to TRBJ1-6, with D hard to call. The germline V gene encodes CDR1 LNHDA and CDR2 SQIVND (reference sequence). V shed 2 bases and J shed 7 bases, with 9 bases lying between them. This CDR3 has 14 residues. The CDR3, as DNA: TGTGCCAGTAGTATAAAGGGAGTCAATTCACCCCTCCACTTT. It codes for CASSIKGVNSPLHF.

Written as DNA, the CDR3 is TGTGCCAGCAGCTTAGGGCAGAAAACAGATACGCAGTATTTT. It encodes CASSLGQKTDTQYF. The chain joins TRBV7-2 to TRBJ2-3; D call uncertain. CDR1 is SGHTA, CDR2 FQGNSA, per germline. The CDR3 is made up of 14 amino acids. The V gene lost 1 base and the J gene lost 3 bases, with 8 bases spanning the gap.

V is TRBV5-4 and J is TRBJ2-5; the match to TRBD1 covers 8 bases. The CDR3 consists of 16 residues. Germline-derived CDR1 and CDR2 are SGHNT and YYREEE (reference sequence). The J segment lost 4 bases and the V segment lost 3 bases, leaving 11 bases of the junction unmatched. CDR3 coding DNA: TGTGCCAGCAGCTCAAGGACAGGGCTGGGGGGAGAGACCCAGTACTTC. This gives the protein CASSSRTGLGGETQYF. The entire variable domain, with the rest obtained from reference TRBV5-4 and TRBJ2-5, is as follows: ETGVTQSPTHLIKTRGQQVTLRCSSQSGHNTVSWYQQALGQGPQFIFQYYREEENGRGNFPPRFSGLQFPNYSSELNVNALELDDSALYLCASSSRTGLGGETQYFGPGTRLLVL.

The CDR3 DNA reads TGTGCCAGCAGCGGGACAGGTGAGAATGAGCAGTTCTTC. Translation: CASSGTGENEQFF. The chain is built from TRBV6-5 and TRBJ2-1; 8 bases match TRBD1. The CDR3 loop spans 13 amino acids. CDR1 and CDR2 (germline): MNHEY, SVGAGI. V lost 6 bases to trimming and J lost 7 bases; unmatched junction nucleotides: 5.

The rearrangement uses TRBV4-1 and TRBJ2-7; D remains ambiguous. This CDR3 has 13 residues. Trimming removed 2 bases at V and 6 bases at J, with 11 bases between. CDR1 is MGHRA and CDR2 is YSYEKL in the germline V gene. The CDR3 loop is CASSQLMAPEQYF. As DNA, the CDR3 is TGCGCCAGCAGCCAACTCATGGCTCCCGAGCAGTACTTC.

The chain is built from TRBV5-6 and TRBJ2-7; 12 bases align to TRBD2. The CDR3 length is 15 residues. Losses at the gene ends were 1 base for V and 3 bases for J; bases not matched to a gene: 2. The germline CDR1 and CDR2 sequences are SGHDT and YYEEEE. CDR3 sequence reads: CASSLRLAGVYEQYF. DNA of the CDR3: TGTGCCAGCAGCTTGCGACTAGCGGGAGTCTACGAGCAGTACTTC.

The rearrangement joins TRBV28 to TRBJ2-4; 10 nucleotides line up with TRBD2. The CDR3 runs 17 residues. V shed 6 bases, J shed 0 bases, and the junction held 8 bases outside the gene matches. CDR1 and CDR2 (germline): MDHEN, SYDVKM. DNA of the CDR3: TGTGCCAGCAGCCCCGCGGGACTAGCGATAGCCAAAAACATTCAGTACTTC. It yields the protein CASSPAGLAIAKNIQYF.

The chain uses TRBV20-1 and TRBJ1-5; TRBD1 agrees at 8 bases. Losses at the gene ends were 3 bases for V and 7 bases for J; bases not matched to a gene: 11. The CDR3 contains 15 residues. Germline lookup yields CDR1 DFQATT and CDR2 SNEGSKA (reference sequence). CDR3 sequence: CSASLGDRLGQPQHF. As DNA, the CDR3 is TGCAGTGCTAGTCTGGGGGACAGGCTCGGACAGCCCCAGCATTTT.

The chain recombines TRBV6-2 or TRBV6-3 with TRBJ1-2; D call uncertain. The CDR3 contains 15 residues. Trimming removed 8 bases from V and 7 bases from J, with 23 bases in between. Per germline, CDR1 MNHEY and CDR2 SVGEGT. This CDR3 reads CASRLKRIQVGGYTF. The DNA of the CDR3 is TGTGCCAGCCGCCTGAAGAGGATTCAAGTGGGTGGCTACACCTTC.

The J gene is TRBJ2-1, the V gene TRBV7-9; TRBD2 agrees at 7 bases. Germline trimming cut 1 base from V and 11 bases from J; bases unmatched to any gene: 8. Per the germline V gene, CDR1 is SEHNR and CDR2 is FQNEAQ (reference sequence). The CDR3 is 14 residues long. The CDR3 DNA follows: TGTGCCAGCAGCTTAGGCCTAGCGGAGGGCCAGCAGTTCTTC. It specifies CASSLGLAEGQQFF.

The chain combines TRBV4-1 with TRBJ2-7; 9 nucleotides match TRBD1. Germline V CDR1 and CDR2: MGHRA, YSYEKL. CDR3 length: 15 amino acids. V gave up 1 base and J gave up 4 bases; unmatched junction bases: 5. The CDR3 bases are TGCGCCAGCAGCCAAGTTGGGACAGGGAGATACGAGCAGTACTTC. This encodes CASSQVGTGRYEQYF.

This clone has just one count. The chain is built from TRBV7-9 and TRBJ1-1; D may be TRBD1 (6 bases). CDR1 SEHNR and CDR2 FQNEAQ come from the germline V gene (reference sequence). V lost 5 bases to trimming and J lost 6 bases, with 19 bases between them. CDR3 length equals 15 residues. As DNA, the CDR3 is TGTGCCAGCAGCCCAAGCCTAAGGGCAGGGGCTGAAGCTTTCTTT. As protein: CASSPSLRAGAEAFF.

V usage is TRBV23-1 and J usage is TRBJ2-2, with D perhaps TRBD2 (6 bases). Being an ORF, TRBV23-1 has a function that is uncertain. V was clipped by 4 bases and J by 1 base, with 7 bases between them. There are 14 residues in the CDR3. The CDR3 here is CASSPTRNTGELFF. CDR3 in DNA: TGCGCCAGCAGTCCGACTAGGAACACCGGGGAGCTGTTTTTT.

The chain has TRBV3-1 (or the pseudogene TRBV3-2) and TRBJ2-2; TRBD2 matches at 9 bases. Germline lookup yields CDR1 LGHDT and CDR2 YNNKEL (reference sequence). This CDR3 has 18 residues. Losses at the gene ends were 2 bases for V and 0 bases for J; bases not matched to a gene: 7. The CDR3 reads CASSQTPREGPNTGELFF. The CDR3 region has the DNA TGTGCCAGCAGCCAAACCCCGCGGGAGGGCCCGAACACCGGGGAGCTGTTTTTT.

This clone showed up just a few times. The chain couples TRBV6-1 to TRBJ1-4; D is undetermined. V was trimmed by 0 bases and J by 6 bases, leaving 14 bases between them. CDR1 and CDR2 from the germline V gene are MNHNS and SASEGT. The CDR3 consists of 16 residues. DNA for the CDR3: TGTGCCAGCAGTGAAGCGACCGTTCCAGCGTATGAAAAACTGTTTTTT. This sequence encodes CASSEATVPAYEKLFF.

The chain has TRBV5-1 and TRBJ2-2; 11 bases map to TRBD1. V lost 6 bases and J lost 6; bases outside the gene matches: 7. The CDR3 length is 15 residues. CDR1 and CDR2 from the germline V gene are SGHRS and YFSETQ. The CDR3 nucleotides read TGCGCCAGCAAGACCGGGACAGGGGGTTCCGGGGAGCTGTTTTTT. This codes for CASKTGTGGSGELFF.

The count of this clone is one. The V and J genes are TRBV6-4 and TRBJ1-4; D is uncertain. The CDR3 covers 14 residues. Between the trimmed V and J ends, which lost 6 bases and 7 bases, there was a span of 15 bases. The V gene's germline CDR1 is MRHNA and CDR2 SNTAGT. The CDR3 is CASRGLRRSEKLFF. The CDR3 DNA follows: TGTGCCAGCAGAGGACTGCGGAGGTCTGAAAAACTGTTTTTT.

This chain uses TRBV2 with TRBJ2-3; a weak D match, TRBD2 (5 bases). CDR1 SNHLY and CDR2 FYNNEI come from the germline V gene. CDR3 length equals 13 residues. Trimming left V 7 bases short and J 1 base short, with 9 bases between. CDR3 in DNA: TGTGCCAGCACTCTAGCCGGCACAGATACGCAGTATTTT. It is translated as CASTLAGTDTQYF.

The chain links TRBV6-1 to TRBJ1-2, with D maybe TRBD1 (6 bases). Germline V gene data show CDR1 as MNHNS and CDR2 as SASEGT. Trimming shortened V by 4 bases and J by 8 bases, and 26 bases separated the two germline ends. The length of the CDR3 is 17 residues. The CDR3 here is CASSGSGGGRAGYGYTF. CDR3 coding DNA: TGTGCCAGCAGTGGGAGTGGCGGGGGCAGGGCAGGGTACGGCTACACCTTC.

The rearrangement joins TRBV6-6 to TRBJ1-1; D may be TRBD1 (5 bases). The germline V and J ends were trimmed by 4 bases and 1 base, with 7 bases remaining between them. The CDR3 has 13 residues. Germline V lookup: CDR1 MNHNY, CDR2 SVGAGI (reference sequence). CDR3 sequence (DNA): TGTGCCAGCAGTTTGACAGCGAACACTGAAGCTTTCTTT. Translated: CASSLTANTEAFF.

V gene TRBV5-1 combines with J gene TRBJ1-4; 7 positions agree with TRBD1. The CDR3 covers 14 residues. Germline CDR1 is SGHRS and CDR2 is YFSETQ. J was trimmed by 4 bases and V by 4 bases; bases with no gene match: 4. The CDR3 here is CASSPGQLNEKLFF. In nucleotides, the CDR3 is TGCGCCAGCAGCCCGGGACAGCTTAATGAAAAACTGTTTTTT.

This clone was counted a few times. The chain links TRBV4-2 to TRBJ1-2; D is unclear. V lost 0 bases to trimming and J lost 5 bases, with 13 bases between them. The CDR3 runs to 15 residues. Germline assignment: CDR1 LGHNA and CDR2 YNFKEQ. CDR3 sequence reads: CASSQEPLYSYGYTF. The CDR3 DNA reads as TGTGCCAGCAGCCAAGAACCCCTCTATTCGTATGGCTACACCTTC.

J is TRBJ2-5 and V is TRBV4-1; weak D call: TRBD1 (5 bases). Per the germline V gene, CDR1 is MGHRA and CDR2 is YSYEKL. Trimming shortened V by 0 bases and J by 5 bases, and 19 bases separated the two germline ends. The CDR3 extends over 17 amino acids. In nucleotides, the CDR3 is TGCGCCAGCAGCCAAGATGGAAGTGTGGGCCCAGGGGAGACCCAGTACTTC. This gives the protein CASSQDGSVGPGETQYF.

The CDR3 sequence is CATKARDRGMNTEAFF. The DNA for the CDR3 is TGTGCCACAAAAGCCCGGGACAGGGGAATGAACACTGAAGCTTTCTTT. The gene calls are TRBV19 and TRBJ1-1; the match to TRBD1 covers 10 bases. The germline V gene encodes CDR1 LNHDA and CDR2 SQIVND (reference sequence). V shed 10 bases, J shed 0 bases, and the junction held 11 bases outside the gene matches. This CDR3 has 16 amino acids.

The chain joins TRBV5-6 to TRBJ2-7; D unresolved. Germline CDR1 is SGHDT and CDR2 is YYEEEE. The CDR3 runs to 14 residues. Trimming took off 4 bases at V and 0 bases at J, with 11 bases between the two ends. The CDR3 region is CASSRRVRSYEQYF. The CDR3 DNA reads TGTGCCAGCAGCCGCCGGGTACGCTCCTACGAGCAGTACTTC.